These T cell receptor beta chains were read from a single sample in a study of OX40 agonist ivuxolimab in advanced cancers. Measured with immunoSEQ multiplex PCR; TCRdb has only the in-frame clones, and not every one. The sample holds about 110,000 clones; about 91% are singletons and the top ten take around 0.7%. Sequencing was performed on CD4+ or CD8+ T cells sorted from blood, taken in a trial of the OX40 agonist ivuxolimab. The receptors here all came from an adult with an advanced solid tumor such as melanoma, head and neck, liver or kidney cancer. Both conserved end residues are part of each CDR3. D genes are given only for firm matches. Some rows have no size entry. The others give once, few or many, or a class for an expanded clone.

CDR3 length	V gene	clone size	J gene	D gene	CDR3 DNA	CDR3 protein
14	TRBV25-1	-	TRBJ2-5	-	TGTGCCAGCAGTGAATATCGGATACCAGAGACCCAGTACTTC	CASSEYRIPETQYF
14	TRBV6-5	-	TRBJ2-7	TRBD1	TGTGCCAGCAGTTACGGACAGGGCTCCTACGAGCAGTACTTC	CASSYGQGSYEQYF
12	TRBV11-2	-	TRBJ2-3	-	TGTGCCAGCAGCGCTTTGGCAGATACGCAGTATTTT	CASSALADTQYF
14	TRBV5-5	-	TRBJ1-1	-	TGTGCCAGCAGCTTGGGTCCGGTTGACACTGAAGCTTTCTTT	CASSLGPVDTEAFF
14	TRBV11-3	-	TRBJ2-7	-	TGTGCCAGCAGCTTGGGGTCGAACAGCTACGAGCAGTACTTC	CASSLGSNSYEQYF
14	TRBV9	-	TRBJ1-4	-	TGTGCCAGCAGCGTAGATACAGGGAACGAAAAACTGTTTTTT	CASSVDTGNEKLFF
13	TRBV5-1	once	TRBJ2-5	-	TGCGCCAGCAGCTTCGGTGGAAGAGAGACCCAGTACTTC	CASSFGGRETQYF
12	TRBV2	once	TRBJ1-5	-	TGTGCCAGCAGTGACAGGGGTCAGCCCCAGCATTTT	CASSDRGQPQHF
15	TRBV2	-	TRBJ1-4	TRBD1	TGTGCCAGCATTAACCCGGCCAGGGGGCGGGAAAAACTGTTTTTT	CASINPARGREKLFF
14	TRBV21-1	-	TRBJ1-3	-	TGTGCCAGCAGCAAAGACCGGGTCGCCGACACCATATATTTT	CASSKDRVADTIYF
14	TRBV5-1	-	TRBJ2-3	-	TGCGCCAGCAGCTTTCAGACCACGACAGATACGCAGTATTTT	CASSFQTTTDTQYF
15	TRBV7-8	-	TRBJ2-7	-	TGTGCCAGCAGCTTAAGTCGGGGGGCGGGCTACGAGCAGTACTTC	CASSLSRGAGYEQYF
14	TRBV10-3	-	TRBJ1-4	-	TGTGCCATCAGTGACTTGTCGACTAATGAAAAACTGTTTTTT	CAISDLSTNEKLFF
15	TRBV5-1	-	TRBJ2-7	TRBD1	TGCGCCAGCAGCTTGGAGGGACAGGGGTACTACGAGCAGTACTTC	CASSLEGQGYYEQYF
15	TRBV11-3	-	TRBJ2-1	TRBD2	TGTGCCAGCAGCTTAGGGACTAGCGGGAGGGCCGAGCAGTTCTTC	CASSLGTSGRAEQFF
15	TRBV7-2	-	TRBJ1-5	TRBD1	TGTGCCAGCAGCCCAGGGGGGTCCCGCGATCAGCCCCAGCATTTT	CASSPGGSRDQPQHF
13	TRBV5-1	-	TRBJ2-2	-	TGCGCCAGCAGCCCGGAGGGGGCCGGGGAGCTGTTTTTT	CASSPEGAGELFF
16	TRBV7-9	-	TRBJ2-4	-	TGTGCCAGCAGCTTAGCGGAGGGGGTAGCGAGAAACATTCAGTACTTC	CASSLAEGVARNIQYF
15	TRBV9	-	TRBJ2-3	-	TGTGCCAGCAGCGTAGGAACAGCGTACACAGATACGCAGTATTTT	CASSVGTAYTDTQYF
15	TRBV7-9	-	TRBJ1-4	TRBD1	TGTGCCAGCAGCTTAGCGGGACAGGGGGGTGAAAAACTGTTTTTT	CASSLAGQGGEKLFF
14	TRBV30	-	TRBJ2-5	-	TGTGCCTGGAGGATCGCGGGGGCGGGGGAGACCCAGTACTTC	CAWRIAGAGETQYF
13	TRBV9	-	TRBJ2-3	-	TGTGCCAGCAGCGTAGTCGGGGCAGATACGCAGTATTTT	CASSVVGADTQYF
12	TRBV19	once	TRBJ1-4	-	TGTGCCAGTACGGCCATGGGGGAAAAACTGTTTTTT	CASTAMGEKLFF
16	TRBV6-1	once	TRBJ2-3	TRBD2	TGTGCCAGCAGTGCTACTCTAGCGGGATTACCAGATACGCAGTATTTT	CASSATLAGLPDTQYF
19	TRBV18	once	TRBJ2-3	TRBD1	TGTGCCAGCTCACGCACAGTCCCGGGACAGGGAACCTTCACAGATACGCAGTATTTT	CASSRTVPGQGTFTDTQYF
16	TRBV9	-	TRBJ2-5	TRBD2	TGTGCCAGCAGCGTAGGGCGGGAGAGCCTTAAAGAGACCCAGTACTTC	CASSVGRESLKETQYF
13	TRBV7-9	-	TRBJ2-5	-	TGTGCCAGCAGCCTCTCGTCCGGGGAGACCCAGTACTTC	CASSLSSGETQYF
17	TRBV10-1	-	TRBJ2-3	TRBD1	TGCGCCAGCAGTGCGTGGACAGGGATGGACGGGACAGATACGCAGTATTTT	CASSAWTGMDGTDTQYF
11	TRBV5-1	-	TRBJ1-1	-	TGCGCCAGCAACCACGGGGCGAAAGCTTTCTTT	CASNHGAKAFF
14	TRBV28	-	TRBJ2-3	TRBD1	TGTGCCAGCGGCGGACAGGTGTTCACAGATACGCAGTACTTT	CASGGQVFTDTQYF
15	TRBV11-2	-	TRBJ1-1	-	TGTGCCAGCAGCCGCTGGACATCCCAGAACACTGAAGCTTTCTTT	CASSRWTSQNTEAFF
20	TRBV11-3	-	TRBJ2-1	TRBD2	TGTGCCAGCAGCTTAGCATTAGGAACTAGCGGGAGGTTTTTCTACAATGAGCAGTTCTTC	CASSLALGTSGRFFYNEQFF
16	TRBV5-1	once	TRBJ2-5	TRBD1	TGCGCCAGCAGCTTGGCCGGGACAGGGAAAGAAGAGACCCAGTACTTC	CASSLAGTGKEETQYF
15	TRBV9	-	TRBJ2-7	-	TGTGCCAGCAGCGTAGGTGACAGTTTACCTTACGAGCAGTACTTC	CASSVGDSLPYEQYF
15	TRBV2	-	TRBJ1-6	-	TGTGCCAGCAGTGACCGATGGGGGCAAGGTTCACCCCTCCACTTT	CASSDRWGQGSPLHF
15	TRBV11-3	-	TRBJ2-1	TRBD2	TGTGCCAGCAGCTTAGGGGGGACTAGTGTCGATGAGCAGTTCTTC	CASSLGGTSVDEQFF
18	TRBV7-9	-	TRBJ2-6	-	TGTGCCAGCAGCAAAGGGGGAGGATCCACTCTCGGGGCCAACGTCCTGACTTTC	CASSKGGGSTLGANVLTF
12	TRBV2	few	TRBJ1-5	-	TGTGCCAGCAGCCTACAGGGTACGCCCCAGCATTTT	CASSLQGTPQHF
13	TRBV10-3	-	TRBJ1-1	-	TGTGCCATCAGTGGGACAGCGAACACTGAAGCTTTCTTT	CAISGTANTEAFF
14	TRBV2	-	TRBJ1-5	TRBD1	TGTGCCAGCAGTGGCGTTCGGCAGGGGGAACCCCAGCATTTT	CASSGVRQGEPQHF
14	TRBV28	-	TRBJ1-2	-	TGTGCCAGCAGTGGGGCTGTAGCTAACTATGGCTACACCTTC	CASSGAVANYGYTF
15	TRBV6-5	-	TRBJ1-2	TRBD1	TGTGCCAGCAGCCGACCGGGACAGGGGCTTGCTGGCTACACCTTC	CASSRPGQGLAGYTF
15	TRBV5-1	once	TRBJ1-3	-	TGCGCCAGCAGCTTGGATGGCGCCGGATTAAACACCATATATTTT	CASSLDGAGLNTIYF
13	TRBV2	-	TRBJ2-5	-	TGTGCCAGCAGTGACTCACAGGGCGCGACCCAGTACTTC	CASSDSQGATQYF
13	TRBV30	once	TRBJ2-5	TRBD2	TGTGCCTGGAGGGCTAGCGGTCGAGAGACCCAGTACTTC	CAWRASGRETQYF
16	TRBV6-6	-	TRBJ2-1	-	TGTGCCAGCACATCATCTGCGGGCCTTGGGGGGAATGAGCAGTTCTTC	CASTSSAGLGGNEQFF
15	TRBV18	-	TRBJ2-5	TRBD1	TGTGCCAGCTCACCATTGGGCAGGGGGCAAGAGACCCAGTACTTC	CASSPLGRGQETQYF
14	TRBV5-1	-	TRBJ2-3	-	TGCGCCAGCAAACCGGGGCCCTCGCCAGATACGCAGTATTTT	CASKPGPSPDTQYF
12	TRBV4-2	-	TRBJ2-5	-	TGTGCCAGCAGCCAAGTGGCGGAGACCCAGTACTTC	CASSQVAETQYF
17	TRBV12-1	-	TRBJ2-4	-	TGTGCCAGCAGCTTTGATGACAGATCTATAGCCAAAAACATTCAGTACTTC	CASSFDDRSIAKNIQYF
12	TRBV28	-	TRBJ2-7	TRBD1	TGTGCCAGCAGTACCGGGACAGGCGAGCAGTACTTC	CASSTGTGEQYF
15	TRBV30	-	TRBJ1-1	-	TGTGCCTGGAGTACCCTAACAGGATTCGGCACTGAAGCTTTCTTT	CAWSTLTGFGTEAFF
17	TRBV7-2	-	TRBJ2-2	-	TGTGCCAGCAGCTTAGATCGACTGTCTCGGGCCACCGGGGAGCTGTTTTTT	CASSLDRLSRATGELFF